The 12 T cell receptor beta chains below were found in one sample sequenced in a study of CD8 T cells in Susac syndrome. RNA, at about 0.45 to 1 ug, was reverse transcribed with random hexamers. TCRdb analysed the immunoSEQ multiplex PCR reads with MiXCR anew, one entry per CDR3 protein. The sample holds about 120,000 distinct CDR3 sequences, 94% seen once. Material: CD4+ T cells from PBMCs. The receptors originated from a human donor in good health.

V is TRBV7-9 and J is TRBJ2-2; D possibly corresponds to TRBD1 (5 bases). The V end was cut by 5 bases, the J end by 4 bases, with 14 bases between. Germline V lookup: CDR1 SEHNR, CDR2 FQNEAQ (reference sequence). The CDR3 is 15 amino acids. The CDR3 bases are TGTGCCAGCAGCCGTCTCGGGCAGGGCACCGGGGAGCTGTTTTTT. Its translation: CASSRLGQGTGELFF.

The chain carries TRBV19 and TRBJ2-2; 7 bases are a match to TRBD1. CDR3 size: 13 residues. Germline trimming cut 9 bases from V and 5 bases from J; bases unmatched to any gene: 6. CDR1 is LNHDA, CDR2 SQIVND, per germline (reference sequence). The CDR3 region has the DNA TGTGCCAGCAAAGACAGGGCTACCGGGGAGCTGTTTTTT. Translation: CASKDRATGELFF.

V is TRBV3-1 and J is TRBJ1-5, with TRBD1 matching over 7 bases. Germline CDR1 is LGHDT and CDR2 is YNNKEL (reference sequence). The V and J ends lost 4 bases and 10 bases, in that order; junction bases with no gene match: 4. The CDR3 consists of 12 residues. The CDR3 sequence is CASSPRQGPQHF. CDR3 DNA: TGTGCCAGCAGCCCGAGACAGGGTCCCCAGCATTTT.

V gene TRBV3-1 combines with J gene TRBJ2-3; D is uncertain. The CDR3 sequence is 11 residues long. Looked up from germline, CDR1 is LGHDT and CDR2 is YNNKEL (reference sequence). The germline V and J ends were trimmed by 6 bases and 5 bases, with 6 bases remaining between them. CDR3 nucleotides: TGTGCCAGCAGTCTAGAAGATACGCAGTATTTT. Translating gives CASSLEDTQYF.

V gene TRBV29-1 combines with J gene TRBJ2-5; D remains unclear. There are 12 residues in the CDR3. The V end was cut by 2 bases, the J end by 3 bases, with 7 bases between. CDR1 SQVTM and CDR2 ANQGSEA come from the germline V gene. The CDR3 protein is CSVERVEETQYF. The CDR3 nucleotides are TGCAGCGTTGAAAGGGTTGAAGAGACCCAGTACTTC.

The rearrangement uses TRBV2 and TRBJ2-7, with TRBD2 identical over 8 bases. Looked up from germline, CDR1 is SNHLY and CDR2 is FYNNEI. The CDR3 covers 14 residues. Losses at the gene ends were 6 bases for V and 0 bases for J; bases not matched to a gene: 4. Here the CDR3 DNA reads TGTGCCAGCAGAAGGACTAGCAGCTCCTACGAGCAGTACTTC. The encoded protein is CASRRTSSSYEQYF.

The chain carries TRBV28 and TRBJ2-3, with D maybe TRBD2 (6 bases). CDR1 and CDR2 from the germline V gene are MDHEN and SYDVKM. The CDR3 extends over 16 amino acids. The V end was cut by 7 bases, the J end by 0 bases, with 17 bases between. Written as DNA, the CDR3 is TGTGCCAGCATCGGGTGGACGGGACTCAGCACAGATACGCAGTATTTT. This translates into CASIGWTGLSTDTQYF.

The CDR3 region has the DNA TGTGCCAGCAGTTCTCGGACTAGCGGGAGGACCCTTTACGAGCAGTACTTC. This translates into CASSSRTSGRTLYEQYF. V gene TRBV27 combines with J gene TRBJ2-7, with 14 bases fitting TRBD2. CDR3 length equals 17 residues. V lost 4 bases and J lost 4; bases outside the gene matches: 9. The V gene's germline CDR1 is MNHEY and CDR2 SMNVEV (reference sequence).

This clonotype showed up just once. The V gene is TRBV2, the J gene TRBJ1-2; 7 nucleotides line up with TRBD1. The CDR3 is 13 amino acids. The germline gives CDR1 SNHLY, CDR2 FYNNEI. V trimming: 4 bases; J trimming: 8 bases; junction bases outside the gene matches: 7. CDR3 loop: CASSGNRGDGYTF. The CDR3 bases are TGTGCCAGCAGTGGTAACAGGGGTGACGGCTACACCTTC.

This clonotype was counted a single time. This chain uses TRBV7-2 with TRBJ2-7; no clear D gene. The CDR3 contains 13 residues. CDR1 SGHTA and CDR2 FQGNSA come from the germline V gene. The V end was cut by 1 base, the J end by 2 bases, with 6 bases between. As DNA, the CDR3 is TGTGCCAGCAGCTTAGACGCCACCTACGAGCAGTACTTC. Translated: CASSLDATYEQYF.

The chain joins TRBV30 to TRBJ2-7, with 13 bases fitting TRBD2. Germline lookup yields CDR1 GTSNPN and CDR2 SVGIG (reference sequence). Trimming removed 2 bases from V and 1 base from J; junction bases left unmatched: 5. The CDR3 has 16 residues. The CDR3 DNA reads TGTGCCTGGAGTTGGACTAGCGGGAGTTTATCCTACGAGCAGTACTTC. Its translation: CAWSWTSGSLSYEQYF.

The V gene is TRBV12-3 or TRBV12-4, the J gene TRBJ1-4, with D possibly being TRBD1 (5 bases). The CDR3 loop spans 15 amino acids. Trimming took off 3 bases at V and 5 bases at J, with 13 bases between the two ends. The CDR3 DNA reads TGTGCCAGCAGTTTTTCGGCAGGGATAAATGAAAAACTGTTTTTT. It codes for CASSFSAGINEKLFF.